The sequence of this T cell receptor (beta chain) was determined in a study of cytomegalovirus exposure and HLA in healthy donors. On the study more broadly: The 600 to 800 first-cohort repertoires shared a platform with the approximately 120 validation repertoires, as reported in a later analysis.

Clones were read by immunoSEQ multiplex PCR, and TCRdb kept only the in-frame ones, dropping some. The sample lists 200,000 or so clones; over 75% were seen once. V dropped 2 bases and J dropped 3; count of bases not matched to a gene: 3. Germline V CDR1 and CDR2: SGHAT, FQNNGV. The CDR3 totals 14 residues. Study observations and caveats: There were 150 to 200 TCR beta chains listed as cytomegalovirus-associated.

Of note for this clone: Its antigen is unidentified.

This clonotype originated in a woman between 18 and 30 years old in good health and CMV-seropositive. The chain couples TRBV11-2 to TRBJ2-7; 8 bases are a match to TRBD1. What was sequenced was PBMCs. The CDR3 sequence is CASSLSDRGYEQYF. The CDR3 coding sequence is TGTGCCAGCAGCTTAAGCGACAGGGGCTACGAGCAGTACTTC.